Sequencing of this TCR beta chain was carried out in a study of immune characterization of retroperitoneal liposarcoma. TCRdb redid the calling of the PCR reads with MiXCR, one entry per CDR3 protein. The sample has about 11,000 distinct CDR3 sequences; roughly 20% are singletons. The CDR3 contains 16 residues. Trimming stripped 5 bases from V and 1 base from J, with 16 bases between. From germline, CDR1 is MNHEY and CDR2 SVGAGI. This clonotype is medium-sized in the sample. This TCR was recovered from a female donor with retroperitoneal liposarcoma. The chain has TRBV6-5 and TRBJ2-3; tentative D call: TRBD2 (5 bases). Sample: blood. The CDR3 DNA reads TGTGCCAGCAGTAACACGGGGTCCTTTGGCACAGATACGCAGTATTTT. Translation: CASSNTGSFGTDTQYF.